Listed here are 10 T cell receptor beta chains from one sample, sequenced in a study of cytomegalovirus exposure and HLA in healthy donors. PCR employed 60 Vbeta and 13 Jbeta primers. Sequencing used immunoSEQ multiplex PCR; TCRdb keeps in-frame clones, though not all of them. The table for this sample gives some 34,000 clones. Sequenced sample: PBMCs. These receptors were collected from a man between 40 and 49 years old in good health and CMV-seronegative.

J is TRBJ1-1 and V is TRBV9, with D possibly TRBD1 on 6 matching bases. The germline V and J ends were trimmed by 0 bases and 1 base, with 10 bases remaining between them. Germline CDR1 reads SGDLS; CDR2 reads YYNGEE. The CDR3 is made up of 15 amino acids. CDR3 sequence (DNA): TGTGCCAGCAGCGTAGAAATAGGGGGGAACACTGAAGCTTTCTTT. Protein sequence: CASSVEIGGNTEAFF.

CDR3 sequence: CAWTHLGANTGELFF. CDR3 in DNA: TGTGCCTGGACCCATCTGGGCGCGAACACCGGGGAGCTGTTTTTT. The V call is TRBV30, the J call TRBJ2-2; no firm D call. Germline CDR1 GTSNPN, CDR2 SVGIG (reference sequence). V was pared by 4 bases and J by 0 bases, with 12 bases between. CDR3 length: 15 amino acids.

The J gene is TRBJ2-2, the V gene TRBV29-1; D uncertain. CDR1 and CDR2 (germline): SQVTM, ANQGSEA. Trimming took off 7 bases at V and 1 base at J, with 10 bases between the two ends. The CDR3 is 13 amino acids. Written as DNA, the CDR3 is TGCAGCGCTATTCGTCTGAACACCGGGGAGCTGTTTTTT. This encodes CSAIRLNTGELFF.

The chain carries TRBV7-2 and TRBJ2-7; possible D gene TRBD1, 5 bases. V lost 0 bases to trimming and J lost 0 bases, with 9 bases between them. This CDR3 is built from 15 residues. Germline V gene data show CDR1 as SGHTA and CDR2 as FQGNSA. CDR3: CASSLAGRVSYEQYF. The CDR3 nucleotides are TGTGCCAGCAGCTTAGCGGGCAGGGTCTCCTACGAGCAGTACTTC.

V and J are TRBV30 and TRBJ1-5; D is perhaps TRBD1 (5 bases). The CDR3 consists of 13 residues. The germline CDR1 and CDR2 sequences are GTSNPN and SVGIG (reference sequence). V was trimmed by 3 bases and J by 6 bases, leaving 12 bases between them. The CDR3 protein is CAWSGGLSQPQHF. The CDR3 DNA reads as TGTGCCTGGAGCGGGGGGTTGAGTCAGCCCCAGCATTTT. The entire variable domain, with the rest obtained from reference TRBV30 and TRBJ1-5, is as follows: SQTIHQWPATLVQPVGSPLSLECTVEGTSNPNLYWYRQAAGRGLQLLFYSVGIGQISSEVPQNLSASRPQDRQFILSSKKLLLSDSGFYLCAWSGGLSQPQHFGDGTRLSIL.

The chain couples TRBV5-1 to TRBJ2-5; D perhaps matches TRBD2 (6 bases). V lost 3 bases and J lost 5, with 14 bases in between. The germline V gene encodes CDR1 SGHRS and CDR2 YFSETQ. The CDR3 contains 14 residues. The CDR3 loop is CASSSNGGVETQYF. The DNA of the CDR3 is TGCGCCAGCAGCTCGAATGGAGGGGTTGAGACCCAGTACTTC. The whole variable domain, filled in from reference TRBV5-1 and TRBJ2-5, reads KAGVTQTPRYLIKTRGQQVTLSCSPISGHRSVSWYQQTPGQGLQFLFEYFSETQRNKGNFPGRFSGRQFSNSRSEMNVSTLELGDSALYLCASSSNGGVETQYFGPGTRLLVL.

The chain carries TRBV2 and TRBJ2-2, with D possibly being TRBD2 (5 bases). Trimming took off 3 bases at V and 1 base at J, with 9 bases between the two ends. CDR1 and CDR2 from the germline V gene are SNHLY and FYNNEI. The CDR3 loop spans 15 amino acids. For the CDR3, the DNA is TGTGCCAGCAGTGACCCGGGGAGGAACACCGGGGAGCTGTTTTTT. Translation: CASSDPGRNTGELFF. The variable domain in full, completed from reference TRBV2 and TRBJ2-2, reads EPEVTQTPSHQVTQMGQEVILRCVPISNHLYFYWYRQILGQKVEFLVSFYNNEISEKSEIFDDQFSVERPDGSNFTLKIRSTKLEDSAMYFCASSDPGRNTGELFFGEGSRLTVL.

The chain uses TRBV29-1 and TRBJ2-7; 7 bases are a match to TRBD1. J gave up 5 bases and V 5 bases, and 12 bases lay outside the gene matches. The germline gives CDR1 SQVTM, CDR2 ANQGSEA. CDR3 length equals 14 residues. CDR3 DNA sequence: TGCAGCGTTCGGTACGGGGACAGTGGCAACGAGCAGTACTTC. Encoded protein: CSVRYGDSGNEQYF.

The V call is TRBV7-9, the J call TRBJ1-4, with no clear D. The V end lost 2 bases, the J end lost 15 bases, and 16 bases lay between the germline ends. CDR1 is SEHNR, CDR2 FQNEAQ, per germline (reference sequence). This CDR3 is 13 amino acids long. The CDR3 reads CASSLLEGQEVFF. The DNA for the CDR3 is TGTGCCAGCAGCTTACTTGAGGGTCAGGAGGTGTTTTTT.

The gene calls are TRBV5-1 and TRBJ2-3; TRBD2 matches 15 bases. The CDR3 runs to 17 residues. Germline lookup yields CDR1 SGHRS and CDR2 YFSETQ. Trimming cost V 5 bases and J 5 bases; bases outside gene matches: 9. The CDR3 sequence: CASSPGTSGGRRDTQYF. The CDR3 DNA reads TGCGCCAGCAGTCCCGGGACTAGCGGGGGGCGGCGAGATACGCAGTATTTT.